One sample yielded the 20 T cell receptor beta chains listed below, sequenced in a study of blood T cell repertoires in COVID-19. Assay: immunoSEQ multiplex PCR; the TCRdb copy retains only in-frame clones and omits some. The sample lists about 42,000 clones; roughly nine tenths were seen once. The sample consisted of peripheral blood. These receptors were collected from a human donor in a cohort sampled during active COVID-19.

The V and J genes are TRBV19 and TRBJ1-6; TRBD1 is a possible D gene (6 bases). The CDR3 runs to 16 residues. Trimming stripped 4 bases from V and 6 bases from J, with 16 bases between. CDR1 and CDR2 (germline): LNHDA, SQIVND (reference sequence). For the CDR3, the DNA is TGTGCCAGTAGTACAGATTACAGGGTCGTTAATTCACCCCTCCACTTT. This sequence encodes CASSTDYRVVNSPLHF.

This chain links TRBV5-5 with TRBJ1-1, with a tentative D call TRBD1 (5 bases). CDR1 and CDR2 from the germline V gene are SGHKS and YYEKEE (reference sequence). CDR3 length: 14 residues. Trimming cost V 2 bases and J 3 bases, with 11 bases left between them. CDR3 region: CASSFIQGYTEAFF. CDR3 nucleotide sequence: TGTGCCAGCAGCTTTATCCAGGGTTACACTGAAGCTTTCTTT.

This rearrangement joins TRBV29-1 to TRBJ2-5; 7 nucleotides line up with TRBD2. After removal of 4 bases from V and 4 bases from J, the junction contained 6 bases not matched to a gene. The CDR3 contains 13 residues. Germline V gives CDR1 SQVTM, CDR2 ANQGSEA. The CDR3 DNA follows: TGCAGCGTTGGTGGGGTAGCGGGAGAGACCCAGTACTTC. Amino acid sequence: CSVGGVAGETQYF. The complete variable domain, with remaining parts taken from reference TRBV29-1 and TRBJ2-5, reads SAVISQKPSRDICQRGTSLTIQCQVDSQVTMMFWYRQQPGQSLTLIATANQGSEATYESGFVIDKFPISRPNLTFSTLTVSNMSPEDSSIYLCSVGGVAGETQYFGPGTRLLVL.

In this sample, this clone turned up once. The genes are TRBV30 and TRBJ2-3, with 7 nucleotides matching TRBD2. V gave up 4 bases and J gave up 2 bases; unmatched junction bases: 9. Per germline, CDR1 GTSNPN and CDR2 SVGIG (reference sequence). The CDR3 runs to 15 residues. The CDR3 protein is CAWKTGRWDTDTQYF. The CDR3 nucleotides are TGTGCCTGGAAGACCGGGAGGTGGGACACAGATACGCAGTATTTT. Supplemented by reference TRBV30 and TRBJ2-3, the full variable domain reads SQTIHQWPATLVQPVGSPLSLECTVEGTSNPNLYWYRQAAGRGLQLLFYSVGIGQISSEVPQNLSASRPQDRQFILSSKKLLLSDSGFYLCAWKTGRWDTDTQYFGPGTRLTVL.

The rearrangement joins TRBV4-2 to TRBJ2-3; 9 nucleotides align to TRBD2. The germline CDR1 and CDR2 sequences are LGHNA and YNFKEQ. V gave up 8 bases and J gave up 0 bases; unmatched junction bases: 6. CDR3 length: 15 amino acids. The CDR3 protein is CASSERGASTDTQYF. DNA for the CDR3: TGTGCCAGCTCCGAGCGGGGGGCTAGCACAGATACGCAGTATTTT.

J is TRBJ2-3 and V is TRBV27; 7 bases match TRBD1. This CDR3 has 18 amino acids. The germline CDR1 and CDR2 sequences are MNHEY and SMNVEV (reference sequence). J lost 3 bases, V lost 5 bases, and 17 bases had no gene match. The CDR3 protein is CASSPLRPGTVATDTQYF. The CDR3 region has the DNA TGTGCCAGCAGTCCACTCCGACCCGGGACAGTAGCAACAGATACGCAGTATTTT.

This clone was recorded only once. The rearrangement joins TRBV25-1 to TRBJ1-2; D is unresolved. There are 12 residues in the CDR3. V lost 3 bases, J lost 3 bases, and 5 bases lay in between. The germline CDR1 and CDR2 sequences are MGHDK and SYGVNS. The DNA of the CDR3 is TGTGCCAGCAGTGAGTCTGACTATGGCTACACCTTC. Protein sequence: CASSESDYGYTF.

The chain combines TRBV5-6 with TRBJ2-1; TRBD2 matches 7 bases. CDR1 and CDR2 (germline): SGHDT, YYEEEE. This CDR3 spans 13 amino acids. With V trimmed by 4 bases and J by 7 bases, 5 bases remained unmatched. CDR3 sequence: CASSEGGWNEQFF. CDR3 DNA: TGTGCCAGCAGCGAGGGAGGGTGGAATGAGCAGTTCTTC.

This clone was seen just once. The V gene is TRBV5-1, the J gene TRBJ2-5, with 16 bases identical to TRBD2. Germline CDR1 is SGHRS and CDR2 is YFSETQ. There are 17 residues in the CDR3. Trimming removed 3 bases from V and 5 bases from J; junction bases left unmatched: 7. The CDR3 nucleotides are TGCGCCAGCAGCTCCGGGACTAGCGGGGGGGGCGGGGAGACCCAGTACTTC. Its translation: CASSSGTSGGGGETQYF.

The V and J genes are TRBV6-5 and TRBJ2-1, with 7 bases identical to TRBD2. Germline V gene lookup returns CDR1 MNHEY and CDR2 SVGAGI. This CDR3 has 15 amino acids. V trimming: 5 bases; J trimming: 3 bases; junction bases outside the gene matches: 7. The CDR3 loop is CASSISWEGYNEQFF. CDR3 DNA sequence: TGTGCCAGCAGTATATCGTGGGAGGGCTACAATGAGCAGTTCTTC.

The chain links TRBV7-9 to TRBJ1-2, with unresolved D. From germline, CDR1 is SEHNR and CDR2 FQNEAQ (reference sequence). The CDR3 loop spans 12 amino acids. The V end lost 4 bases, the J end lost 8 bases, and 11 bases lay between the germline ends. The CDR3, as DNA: TGTGCCAGCAGCTCCGAAACTAGCGGCTACACCTTC. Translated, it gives CASSSETSGYTF. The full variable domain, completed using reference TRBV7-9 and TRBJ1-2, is DTGVSQNPRHKITKRGQNVTFRCDPISEHNRLYWYRQTLGQGPEFLTYFQNEAQLEKSRLLSDRFSAERPKGSFSTLEIQRTEQGDSAMYLCASSSETSGYTFGSGTRLTVV.

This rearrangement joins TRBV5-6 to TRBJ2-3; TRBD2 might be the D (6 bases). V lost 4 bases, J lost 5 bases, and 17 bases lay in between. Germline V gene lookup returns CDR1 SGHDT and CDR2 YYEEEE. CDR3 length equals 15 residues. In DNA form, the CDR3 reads TGTGCCAGCAGCCCCCCCGGACTGGGAGGAGATACGCAGTATTTT. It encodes CASSPPGLGGDTQYF.

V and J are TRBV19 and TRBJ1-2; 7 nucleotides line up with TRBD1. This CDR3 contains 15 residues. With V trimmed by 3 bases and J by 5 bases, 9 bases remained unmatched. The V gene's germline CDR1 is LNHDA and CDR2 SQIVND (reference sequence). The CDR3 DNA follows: TGTGCCAGTAGTATCCCTACGGGACAGCCTTATGGCTACACCTTC. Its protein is CASSIPTGQPYGYTF.

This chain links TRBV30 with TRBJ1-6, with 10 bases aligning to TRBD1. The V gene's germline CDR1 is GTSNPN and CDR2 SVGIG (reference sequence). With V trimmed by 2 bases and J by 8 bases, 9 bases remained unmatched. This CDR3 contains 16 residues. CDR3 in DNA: TGTGCCTGGAGTCCCCGCCCGGGACAGGGGTATTCACCCCTCCACTTT. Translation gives CAWSPRPGQGYSPLHF.

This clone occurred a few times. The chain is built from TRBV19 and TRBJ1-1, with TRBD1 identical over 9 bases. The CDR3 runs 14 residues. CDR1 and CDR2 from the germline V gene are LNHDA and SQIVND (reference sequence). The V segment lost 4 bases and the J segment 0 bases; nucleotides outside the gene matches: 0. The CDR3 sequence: CASSNRGLNTEAFF. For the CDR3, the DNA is TGTGCCAGTAGTAACAGGGGGCTGAACACTGAAGCTTTCTTT.

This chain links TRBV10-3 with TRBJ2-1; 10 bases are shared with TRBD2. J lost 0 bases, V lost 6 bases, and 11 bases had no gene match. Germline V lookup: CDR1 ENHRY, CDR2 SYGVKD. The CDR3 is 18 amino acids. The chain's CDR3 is CAIRGDSGGFSSYNEQFF. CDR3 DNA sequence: TGTGCCATCAGAGGGGATAGCGGGGGGTTTAGCTCCTACAATGAGCAGTTCTTC.

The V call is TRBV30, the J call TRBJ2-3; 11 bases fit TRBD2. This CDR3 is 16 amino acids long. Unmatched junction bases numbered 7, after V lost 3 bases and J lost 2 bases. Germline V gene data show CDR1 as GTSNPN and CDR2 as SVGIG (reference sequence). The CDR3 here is CAWRLGTSGNTDTQYF. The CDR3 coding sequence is TGTGCCTGGAGGCTAGGGACTAGCGGAAACACAGATACGCAGTATTTT.

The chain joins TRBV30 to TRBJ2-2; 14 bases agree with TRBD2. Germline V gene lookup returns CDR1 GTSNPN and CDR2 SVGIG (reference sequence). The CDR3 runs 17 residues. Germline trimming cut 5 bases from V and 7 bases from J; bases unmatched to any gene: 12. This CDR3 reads CAWLGFRTSGRIGELFF. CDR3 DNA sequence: TGTGCCTGGCTCGGTTTCCGGACTAGCGGGAGGATCGGGGAGCTGTTTTTT.

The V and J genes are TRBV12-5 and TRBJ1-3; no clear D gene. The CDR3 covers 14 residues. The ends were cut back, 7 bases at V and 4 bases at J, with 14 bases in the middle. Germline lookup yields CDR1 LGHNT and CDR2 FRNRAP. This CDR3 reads CASAAPLLGNTIYF. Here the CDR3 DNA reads TGTGCTAGTGCCGCCCCCCTCCTAGGAAACACCATATATTTT.

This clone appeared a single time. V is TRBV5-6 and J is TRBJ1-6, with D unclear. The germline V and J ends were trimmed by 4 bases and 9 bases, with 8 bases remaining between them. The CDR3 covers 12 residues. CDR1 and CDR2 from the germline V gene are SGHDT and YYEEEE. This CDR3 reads CASSALGSPLHF. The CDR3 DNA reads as TGTGCCAGCAGCGCCCTAGGTTCACCCCTCCACTTT.